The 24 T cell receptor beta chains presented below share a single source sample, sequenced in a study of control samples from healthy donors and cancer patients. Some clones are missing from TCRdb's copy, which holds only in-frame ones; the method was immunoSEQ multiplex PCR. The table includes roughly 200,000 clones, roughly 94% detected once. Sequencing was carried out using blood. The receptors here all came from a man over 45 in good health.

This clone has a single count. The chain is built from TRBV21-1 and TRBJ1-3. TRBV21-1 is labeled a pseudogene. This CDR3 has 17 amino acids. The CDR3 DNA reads TGTGCCAGCAGCCCCCGGGCTCCCTCTGGGACTGGAAACACCATATATTTT. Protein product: CASSPRAPSGTGNTIYF.

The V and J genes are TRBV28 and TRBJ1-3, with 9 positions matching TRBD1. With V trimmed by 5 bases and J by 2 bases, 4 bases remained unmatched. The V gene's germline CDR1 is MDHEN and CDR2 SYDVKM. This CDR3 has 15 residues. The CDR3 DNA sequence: TGTGCCAGCAGTGGGAACAGGGGGCCTGGAAACACCATATATTTT. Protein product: CASSGNRGPGNTIYF.

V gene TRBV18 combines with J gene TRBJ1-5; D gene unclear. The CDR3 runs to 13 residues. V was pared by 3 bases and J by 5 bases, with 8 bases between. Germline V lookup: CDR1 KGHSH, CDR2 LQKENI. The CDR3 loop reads CASSPSSDQPQHF. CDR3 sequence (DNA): TGTGCCAGCTCACCCTCATCGGATCAGCCCCAGCATTTT. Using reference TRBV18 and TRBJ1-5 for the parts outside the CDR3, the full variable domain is NAGVMQNPRHLVRRRGQEARLRCSPMKGHSHVYWYRQLPEEGLKFMVYLQKENIIDESGMPKERFSAEFPKEGPSILRIQQVVRGDSAAYFCASSPSSDQPQHFGDGTRLSIL.

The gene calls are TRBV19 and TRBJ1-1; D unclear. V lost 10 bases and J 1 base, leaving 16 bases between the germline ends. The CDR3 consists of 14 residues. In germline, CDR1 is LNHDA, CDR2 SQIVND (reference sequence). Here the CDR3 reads CATTFTAENTEAFF. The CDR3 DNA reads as TGTGCCACCACCTTTACGGCAGAGAACACTGAAGCTTTCTTT.

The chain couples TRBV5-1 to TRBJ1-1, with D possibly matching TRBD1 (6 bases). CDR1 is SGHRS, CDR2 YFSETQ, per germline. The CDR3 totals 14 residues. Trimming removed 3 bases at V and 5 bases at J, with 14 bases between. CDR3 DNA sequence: TGCGCCAGCAGCTGGGCAGGGGCGGAAACTGAAGCTTTCTTT. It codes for CASSWAGAETEAFF. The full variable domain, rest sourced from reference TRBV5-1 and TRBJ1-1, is KAGVTQTPRYLIKTRGQQVTLSCSPISGHRSVSWYQQTPGQGLQFLFEYFSETQRNKGNFPGRFSGRQFSNSRSEMNVSTLELGDSALYLCASSWAGAETEAFFGQGTRLTVV.

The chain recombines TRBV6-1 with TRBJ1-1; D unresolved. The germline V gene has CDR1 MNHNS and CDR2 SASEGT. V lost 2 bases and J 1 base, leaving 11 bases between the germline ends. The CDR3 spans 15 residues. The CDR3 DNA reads TGTGCCAGCAGTGAACTAGGGCCCGGGAACACTGAAGCTTTCTTT. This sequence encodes CASSELGPGNTEAFF.

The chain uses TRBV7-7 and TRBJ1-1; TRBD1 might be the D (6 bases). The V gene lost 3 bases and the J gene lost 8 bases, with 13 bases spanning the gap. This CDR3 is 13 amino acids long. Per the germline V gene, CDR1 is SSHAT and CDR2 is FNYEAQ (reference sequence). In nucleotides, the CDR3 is TGTGCCAGCAGCTTTAGGGATGGGGGCGAAGCTTTCTTT. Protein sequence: CASSFRDGGEAFF.

The CDR3 DNA reads as TGTGCCAGCAGTTACGGCCCCACCTCTGGCACAGATACGCAGTATTTT. The encoded protein is CASSYGPTSGTDTQYF. This chain connects TRBV6-2 or TRBV6-3 to TRBJ2-3, with D unclear. V lost 2 bases and J lost 1, with 13 bases in between. Per germline, CDR1 MNHEY and CDR2 SVGEGT. The CDR3 runs to 16 residues.

Here the CDR3 reads CASSPMNTEAFF. DNA for the CDR3: TGTGCCAGCAGTCCGATGAACACTGAAGCTTTCTTT. The chain links TRBV12-3 or TRBV12-4 to TRBJ1-1; no reliable D call. This CDR3 has 12 amino acids. V was trimmed by 5 bases and J by 0 bases, leaving 4 bases between them.

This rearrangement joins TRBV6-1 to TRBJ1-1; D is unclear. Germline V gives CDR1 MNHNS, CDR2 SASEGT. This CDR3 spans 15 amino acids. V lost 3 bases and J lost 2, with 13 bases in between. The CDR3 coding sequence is TGTGCCAGCAGTGATACCGGAACGGACAACACTGAAGCTTTCTTT. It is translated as CASSDTGTDNTEAFF.

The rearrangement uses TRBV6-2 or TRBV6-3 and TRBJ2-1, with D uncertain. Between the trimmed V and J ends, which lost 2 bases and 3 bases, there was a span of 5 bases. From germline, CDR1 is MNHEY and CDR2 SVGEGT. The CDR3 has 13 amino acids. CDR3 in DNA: TGTGCCAGCAGTTACCAGAGCTACAATGAGCAGTTCTTC. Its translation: CASSYQSYNEQFF.

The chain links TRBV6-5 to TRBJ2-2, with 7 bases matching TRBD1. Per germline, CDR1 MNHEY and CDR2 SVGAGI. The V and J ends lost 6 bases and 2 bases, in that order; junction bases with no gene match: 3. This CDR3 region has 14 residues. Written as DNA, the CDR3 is TGTGCCAGCAGCGACAGGGAAAACACCGGGGAGCTGTTTTTT. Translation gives CASSDRENTGELFF.

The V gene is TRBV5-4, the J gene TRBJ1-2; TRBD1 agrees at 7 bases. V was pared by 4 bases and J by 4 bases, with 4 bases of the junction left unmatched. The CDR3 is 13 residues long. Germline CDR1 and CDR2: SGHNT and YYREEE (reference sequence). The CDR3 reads CASSPRGFYGYTF. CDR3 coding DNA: TGTGCCAGCAGCCCCAGGGGGTTCTATGGCTACACCTTC.

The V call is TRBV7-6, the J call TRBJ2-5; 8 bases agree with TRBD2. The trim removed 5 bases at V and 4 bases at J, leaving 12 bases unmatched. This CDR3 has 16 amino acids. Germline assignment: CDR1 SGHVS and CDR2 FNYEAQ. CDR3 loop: CASSGRNMRGAETQYF. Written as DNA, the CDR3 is TGTGCCAGCAGCGGACGGAATATGCGGGGGGCAGAGACCCAGTACTTC. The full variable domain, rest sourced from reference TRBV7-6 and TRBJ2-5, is GAGVSQSPRYKVTKRGQDVALRCDPISGHVSLYWYRQALGQGPEFLTYFNYEAQQDKSGLPNDRFSAERPEGSISTLTIQRTEQRDSAMYRCASSGRNMRGAETQYFGPGTRLLVL.

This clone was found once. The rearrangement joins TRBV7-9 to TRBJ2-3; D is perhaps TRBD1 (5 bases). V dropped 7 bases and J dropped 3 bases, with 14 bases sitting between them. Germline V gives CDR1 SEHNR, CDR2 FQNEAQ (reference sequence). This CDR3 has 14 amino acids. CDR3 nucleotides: TGTGCCAGCACCTCCTTAGGGGCAACAGATACGCAGTATTTT. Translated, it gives CASTSLGATDTQYF.

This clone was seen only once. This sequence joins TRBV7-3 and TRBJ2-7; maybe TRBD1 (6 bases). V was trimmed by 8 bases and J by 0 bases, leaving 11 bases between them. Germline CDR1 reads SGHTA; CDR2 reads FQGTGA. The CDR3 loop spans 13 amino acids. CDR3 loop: CASAVGGSYEQYF. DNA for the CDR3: TGTGCCAGCGCCGTAGGGGGCTCCTACGAGCAGTACTTC.

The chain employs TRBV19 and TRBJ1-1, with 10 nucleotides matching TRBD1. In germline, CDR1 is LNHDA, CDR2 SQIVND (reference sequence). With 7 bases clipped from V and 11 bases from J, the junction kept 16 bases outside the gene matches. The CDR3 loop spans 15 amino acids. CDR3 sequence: CASNIKGQGKRNAFF. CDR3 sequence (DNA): TGTGCCAGTAACATTAAGGGACAGGGGAAGAGAAACGCTTTCTTT.

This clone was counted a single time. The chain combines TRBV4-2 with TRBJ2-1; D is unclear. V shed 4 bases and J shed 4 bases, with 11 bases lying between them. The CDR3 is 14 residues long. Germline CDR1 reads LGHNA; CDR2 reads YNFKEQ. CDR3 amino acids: CASSLEAQYNEQFF. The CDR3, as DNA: TGTGCCAGCAGCCTTGAGGCTCAATACAATGAGCAGTTCTTC.

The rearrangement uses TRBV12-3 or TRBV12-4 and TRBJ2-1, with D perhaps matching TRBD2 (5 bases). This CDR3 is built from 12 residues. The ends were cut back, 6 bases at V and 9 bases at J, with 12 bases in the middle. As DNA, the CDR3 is TGTGCCAGCAGATCTCAAGGAGGTGAGCAGTTCTTC. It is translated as CASRSQGGEQFF.

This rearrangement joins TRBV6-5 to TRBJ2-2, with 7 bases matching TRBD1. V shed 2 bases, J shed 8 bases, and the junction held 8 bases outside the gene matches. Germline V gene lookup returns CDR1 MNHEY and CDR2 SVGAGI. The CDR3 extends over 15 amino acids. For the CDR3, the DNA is TGTGCCAGCAGTTACGATCCGACAGGGACAGGGGAGCTGTTTTTT. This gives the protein CASSYDPTGTGELFF.

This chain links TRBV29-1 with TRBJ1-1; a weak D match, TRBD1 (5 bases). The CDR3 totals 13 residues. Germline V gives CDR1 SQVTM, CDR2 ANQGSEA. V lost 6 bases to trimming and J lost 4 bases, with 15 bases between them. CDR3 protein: CSVVQAWGTEAFF. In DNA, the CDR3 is TGCAGCGTCGTACAGGCGTGGGGCACTGAAGCTTTCTTT.

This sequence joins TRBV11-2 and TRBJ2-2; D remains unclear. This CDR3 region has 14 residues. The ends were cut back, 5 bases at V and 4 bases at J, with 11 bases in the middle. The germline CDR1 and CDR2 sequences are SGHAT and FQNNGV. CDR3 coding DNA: TGTGCCAGCAGCCTGTCGACCACCACCGGGGAGCTGTTTTTT. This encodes CASSLSTTTGELFF.

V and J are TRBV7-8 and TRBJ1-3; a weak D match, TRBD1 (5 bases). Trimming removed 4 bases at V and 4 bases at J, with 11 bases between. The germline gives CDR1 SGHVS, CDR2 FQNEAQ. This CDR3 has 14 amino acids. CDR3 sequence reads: CASSSGVGGNTIYF. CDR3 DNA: TGTGCCAGCAGCTCGGGGGTAGGAGGAAACACCATATATTTT.

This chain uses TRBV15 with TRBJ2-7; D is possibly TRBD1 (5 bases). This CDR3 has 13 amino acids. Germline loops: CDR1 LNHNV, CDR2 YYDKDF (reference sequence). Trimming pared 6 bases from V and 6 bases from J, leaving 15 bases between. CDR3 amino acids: CATRARVGREQYF. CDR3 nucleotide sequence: TGTGCCACCAGAGCCCGTGTGGGGCGCGAGCAGTACTTC.